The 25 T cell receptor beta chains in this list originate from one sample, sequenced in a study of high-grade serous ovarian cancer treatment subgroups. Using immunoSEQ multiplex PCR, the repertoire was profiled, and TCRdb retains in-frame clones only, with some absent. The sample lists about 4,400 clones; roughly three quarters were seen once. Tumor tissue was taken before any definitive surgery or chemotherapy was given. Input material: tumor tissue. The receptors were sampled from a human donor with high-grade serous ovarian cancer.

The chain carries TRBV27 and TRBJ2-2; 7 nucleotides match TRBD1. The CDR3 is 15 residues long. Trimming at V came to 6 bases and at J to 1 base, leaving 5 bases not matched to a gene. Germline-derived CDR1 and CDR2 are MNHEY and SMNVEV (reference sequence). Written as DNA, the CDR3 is TGTGCCAGCAGGTACAGGGGTCTGAACACCGGGGAGCTGTTTTTT. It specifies CASRYRGLNTGELFF.

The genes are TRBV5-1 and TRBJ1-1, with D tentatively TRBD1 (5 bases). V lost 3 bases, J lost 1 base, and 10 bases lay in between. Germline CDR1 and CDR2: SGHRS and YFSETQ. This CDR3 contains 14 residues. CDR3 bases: TGCGCCAGCAGCTCACAGGTGTCGAACACTGAAGCTTTCTTT. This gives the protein CASSSQVSNTEAFF.

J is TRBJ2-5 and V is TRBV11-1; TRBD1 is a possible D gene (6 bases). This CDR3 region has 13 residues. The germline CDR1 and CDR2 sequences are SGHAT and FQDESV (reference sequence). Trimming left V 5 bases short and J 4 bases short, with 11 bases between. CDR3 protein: CASSMQGIETQYF. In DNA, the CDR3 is TGTGCCAGCAGCATGCAGGGGATAGAGACCCAGTACTTC.

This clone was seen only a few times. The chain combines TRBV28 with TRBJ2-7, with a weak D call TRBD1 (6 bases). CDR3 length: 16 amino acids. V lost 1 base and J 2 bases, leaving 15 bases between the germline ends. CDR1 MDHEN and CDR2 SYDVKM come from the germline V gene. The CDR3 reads CASSLYAGTSTYEQYV. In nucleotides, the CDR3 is TGTGCCAGCAGTTTATATGCCGGGACATCCACCTACGAGCAGTACGTC.

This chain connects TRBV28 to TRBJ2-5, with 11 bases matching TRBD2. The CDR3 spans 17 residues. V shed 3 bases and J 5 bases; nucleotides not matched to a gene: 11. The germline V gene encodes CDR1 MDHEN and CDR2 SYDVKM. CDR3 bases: TGTGCCAGCAGTTTTTTCTTCTCGACTAGCGGGGCGGAGACCCAGTACTTC. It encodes CASSFFFSTSGAETQYF.

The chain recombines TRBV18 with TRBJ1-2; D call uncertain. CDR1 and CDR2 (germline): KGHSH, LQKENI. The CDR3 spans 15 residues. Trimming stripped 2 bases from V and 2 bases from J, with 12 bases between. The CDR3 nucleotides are TGTGCCAGCTCACCAACATCTTCGGGGAACTATGGCTACACCTTC. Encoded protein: CASSPTSSGNYGYTF.

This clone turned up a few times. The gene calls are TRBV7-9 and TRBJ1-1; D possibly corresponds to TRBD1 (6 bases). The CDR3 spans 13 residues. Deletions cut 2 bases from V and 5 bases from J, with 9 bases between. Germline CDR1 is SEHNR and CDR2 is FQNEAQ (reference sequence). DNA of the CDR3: TGTGCCAGCAGCTTAAGGGGGAAGACTGAAGCTTTCTTT. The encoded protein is CASSLRGKTEAFF.

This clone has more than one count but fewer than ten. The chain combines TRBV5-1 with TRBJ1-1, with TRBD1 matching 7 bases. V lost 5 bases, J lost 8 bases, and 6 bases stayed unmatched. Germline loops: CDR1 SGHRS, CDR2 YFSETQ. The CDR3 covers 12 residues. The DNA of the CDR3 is TGCGCCAGCAGAATACAGGACAGGGAAGCTTTCTTT. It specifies CASRIQDREAFF.

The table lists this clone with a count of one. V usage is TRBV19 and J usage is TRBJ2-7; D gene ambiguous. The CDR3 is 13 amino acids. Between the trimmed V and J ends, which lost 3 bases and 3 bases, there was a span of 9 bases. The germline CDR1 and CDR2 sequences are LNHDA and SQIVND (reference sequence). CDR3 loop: CASSIGLGYEQYF. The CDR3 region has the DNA TGTGCCAGTAGTATCGGGCTAGGCTACGAGCAGTACTTC.

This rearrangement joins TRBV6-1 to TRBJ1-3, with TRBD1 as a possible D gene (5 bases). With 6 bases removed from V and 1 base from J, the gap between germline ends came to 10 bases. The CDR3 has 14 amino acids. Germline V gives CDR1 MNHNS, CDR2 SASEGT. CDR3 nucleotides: TGTGCCAGCAGGAGAGGGGAGTCTGGAAACACCATATATTTT. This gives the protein CASRRGESGNTIYF.

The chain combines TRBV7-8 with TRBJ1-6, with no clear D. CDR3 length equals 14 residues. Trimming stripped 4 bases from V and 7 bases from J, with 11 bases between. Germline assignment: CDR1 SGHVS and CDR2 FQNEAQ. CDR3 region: CASSSTTGNSPLHF. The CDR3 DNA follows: TGTGCCAGCAGCTCTACTACTGGAAATTCACCCCTCCACTTT.

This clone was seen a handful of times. The CDR3 coding sequence is TGTGCCAGCAGTCTGGAGCGAGGTGGCTACACCTTC. The encoded protein is CASSLERGGYTF. The chain uses TRBV6-6 and TRBJ1-2; D remains unclear. This CDR3 region has 12 residues. Germline V gene data show CDR1 as MNHNY and CDR2 as SVGAGI (reference sequence). V was trimmed by 5 bases and J by 7 bases, leaving 11 bases between them.

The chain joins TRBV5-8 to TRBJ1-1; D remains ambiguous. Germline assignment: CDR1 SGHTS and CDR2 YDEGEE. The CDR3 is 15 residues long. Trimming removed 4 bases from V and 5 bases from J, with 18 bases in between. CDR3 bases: TGTGCCAGCAGCCTTCTGGACGGCCGGAGGACTGAAGCTTTCTTT. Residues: CASSLLDGRRTEAFF.

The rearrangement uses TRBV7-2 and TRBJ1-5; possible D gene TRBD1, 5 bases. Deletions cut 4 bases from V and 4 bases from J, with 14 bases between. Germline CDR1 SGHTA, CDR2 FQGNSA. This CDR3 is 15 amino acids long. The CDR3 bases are TGTGCCAGCAGCTCCACGGGGGGGTTTAATCAGCCCCAGCATTTT. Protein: CASSSTGGFNQPQHF.

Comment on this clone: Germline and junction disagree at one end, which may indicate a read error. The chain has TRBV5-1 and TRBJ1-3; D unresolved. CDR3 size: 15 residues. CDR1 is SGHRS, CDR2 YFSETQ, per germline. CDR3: CASRLATKLENTIYF. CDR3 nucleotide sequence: TGCGCCAGCAGGTTGGCAACAAAATTAGAGAACACCATATATTTT.

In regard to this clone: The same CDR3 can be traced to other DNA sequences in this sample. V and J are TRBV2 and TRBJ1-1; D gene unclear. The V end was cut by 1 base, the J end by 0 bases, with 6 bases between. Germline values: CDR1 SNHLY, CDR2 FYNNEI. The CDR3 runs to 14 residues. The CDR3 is CASSEGQLNTEAFF. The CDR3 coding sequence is TGTGCCAGCAGTGAAGGCCAGTTGAACACTGAAGCTTTCTTT.

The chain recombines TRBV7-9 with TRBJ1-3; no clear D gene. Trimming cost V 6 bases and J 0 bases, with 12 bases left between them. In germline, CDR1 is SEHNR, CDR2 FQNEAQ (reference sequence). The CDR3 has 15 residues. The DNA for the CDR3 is TGTGCCAGCAGATCGGCGGGCAACTCTGGAAACACCATATATTTT. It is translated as CASRSAGNSGNTIYF.

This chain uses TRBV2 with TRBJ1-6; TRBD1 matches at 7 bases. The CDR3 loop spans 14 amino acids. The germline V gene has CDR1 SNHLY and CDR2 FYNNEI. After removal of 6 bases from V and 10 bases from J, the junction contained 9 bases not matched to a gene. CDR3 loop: CASSGDRVRSPLHF. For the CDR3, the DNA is TGTGCCAGCAGCGGTGACAGGGTCCGATCACCCCTCCACTTT.

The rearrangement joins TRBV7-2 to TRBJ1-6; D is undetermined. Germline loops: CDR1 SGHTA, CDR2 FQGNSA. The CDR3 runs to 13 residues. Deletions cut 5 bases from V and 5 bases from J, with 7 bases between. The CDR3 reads CASSPSDNSPLHF. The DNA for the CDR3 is TGTGCCAGCAGCCCATCAGATAATTCACCCCTCCACTTT.

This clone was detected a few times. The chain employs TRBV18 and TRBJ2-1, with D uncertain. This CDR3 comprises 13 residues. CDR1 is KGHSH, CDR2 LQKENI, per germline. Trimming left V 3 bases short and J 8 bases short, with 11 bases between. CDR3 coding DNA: TGTGCCAGCTCACCTCAGGTTGGGGATGAGCAGTTCTTC. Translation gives CASSPQVGDEQFF.

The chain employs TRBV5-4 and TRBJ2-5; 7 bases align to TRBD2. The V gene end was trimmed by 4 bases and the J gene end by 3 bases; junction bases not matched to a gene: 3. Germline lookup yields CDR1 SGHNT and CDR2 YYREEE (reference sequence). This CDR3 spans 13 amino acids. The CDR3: CASSSAGEETQYF. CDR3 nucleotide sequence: TGTGCCAGCAGCAGTGCGGGGGAAGAGACCCAGTACTTC. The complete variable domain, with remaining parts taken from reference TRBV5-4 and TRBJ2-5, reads ETGVTQSPTHLIKTRGQQVTLRCSSQSGHNTVSWYQQALGQGPQFIFQYYREEENGRGNFPPRFSGLQFPNYSSELNVNALELDDSALYLCASSSAGEETQYFGPGTRLLVL.

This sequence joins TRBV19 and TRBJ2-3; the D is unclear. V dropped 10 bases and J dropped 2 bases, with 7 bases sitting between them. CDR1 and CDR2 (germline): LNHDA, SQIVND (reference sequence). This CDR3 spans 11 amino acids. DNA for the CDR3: TGTGCCACCGGATACACAGATACGCAGTATTTT. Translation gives CATGYTDTQYF.

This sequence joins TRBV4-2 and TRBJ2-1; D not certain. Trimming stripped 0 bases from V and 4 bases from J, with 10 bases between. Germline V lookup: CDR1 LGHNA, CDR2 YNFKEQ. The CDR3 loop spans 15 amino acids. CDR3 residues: CASSQDSGGYNEQFF. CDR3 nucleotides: TGTGCCAGCAGCCAAGATTCGGGCGGATACAATGAGCAGTTCTTC.

CDR3 in DNA: TGTGCCAGCAGCTCTCAAGAGACCCAGTACTTC. Translated, it gives CASSSQETQYF. The chain is built from TRBV7-8 and TRBJ2-5; D gene uncertain. V lost 4 bases, J lost 2 bases, and 2 bases lay in between. Germline V gene sequence: CDR1 SGHVS, CDR2 FQNEAQ. This CDR3 spans 11 amino acids.

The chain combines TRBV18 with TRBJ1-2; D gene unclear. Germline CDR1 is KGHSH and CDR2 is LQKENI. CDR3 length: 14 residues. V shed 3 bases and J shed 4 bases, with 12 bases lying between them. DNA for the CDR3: TGTGCCAGCTCACCCGAAACACAGTTCTATGGCTACACCTTC. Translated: CASSPETQFYGYTF.